The clone carrying this T cell receptor beta chain was found a few times. V was clipped by 2 bases and J by 4 bases, with 6 bases between them. The germline CDR1 and CDR2 sequences are GTSNPN and SVGIG (reference sequence). CDR3 size: 12 residues. This sample is part of a study of blood T cell repertoires in COVID-19. In the study overall: Nucleic acid was either cDNA or gDNA, and it came from T cells, B-cell-depleted T cells, or PBMCs.

The cohort comprised adults aged roughly 18 to 90 years residing in about 25 US areas. Original data processing: Reference gene primers were amplified, and this amplification served to estimate nucleated cell counts. The assay was immunoSEQ multiplex PCR, and TCRdb's table has in-frame clones only and misses some. V, J and clone size are taken as reported in that table, and D and trimming were inferred from the DNA itself. Of roughly 400,000 clones listed, roughly 90% are singletons. This chain joins TRBV30 and TRBJ1-3; no reliable D call. The source of this sequence is a woman younger than 35 who had been exposed to COVID-19. Sequencing input: PBMCs or T cells enriched from blood (not recorded which). The CDR3 DNA reads TGTGCCTGGAGTACGGGAGGAAACACCATATATTTT. The encoded protein is CAWSTGGNTIYF.